Below, 32 T cell receptor beta chains from the same sample are listed, as sequenced in a study of T cells in Graves' hyperthyroidism and ophthalmopathy. The source material, RNA transcripts, was used to amplify TCR beta CDR3 regions. First-round RT-PCR with HTBI primers amplified the TCR CDR3 region. TCRdb re-analysed the multiplex PCR reads in MiXCR, keeping a single row per CDR3 protein. The repertoire holds about 400,000 distinct CDR3 sequences, with about 15% as singletons. The sample was blood. The source is a man in his late teens or twenties with Graves' ophthalmopathy.

This clonotype has only a few counts. This rearrangement joins TRBV19 to TRBJ1-3; tentative D call: TRBD1 (5 bases). V was clipped by 6 bases and J by 4 bases, with 16 bases between them. Germline values: CDR1 LNHDA, CDR2 SQIVND (reference sequence). The CDR3 contains 15 residues. For the CDR3, the DNA is TGTGCCAGTAGCCCCCTGAGGGACGCCGGAAACACCATATATTTT. As protein: CASSPLRDAGNTIYF. The complete variable domain, with remaining parts taken from reference TRBV19 and TRBJ1-3, reads DGGITQSPKYLFRKEGQNVTLSCEQNLNHDAMYWYRQDPGQGLRLIYYSQIVNDFQKGDIAEGYSVSREKKESFPLTVTSAQKNPTAFYLCASSPLRDAGNTIYFGEGSWLTVV.

Of note for this clonotype: This CDR3 is missing its conserved last phenylalanine or tryptophan, likely due to a read error. The chain links TRBV6-6 to TRBJ2-3; D gene uncertain. Germline lookup yields CDR1 MNHNY and CDR2 SVGAGI (reference sequence). This CDR3 has 14 residues. The CDR3 bases are TGTGCCAGCAGATACTCCATTAGCACAGATACGCAGTATCTT. This translates into CASRYSISTDTQYL.

This clonotype was counted at least ten times. The chain is built from TRBV5-6 and TRBJ2-7, with a tentative D call TRBD1 (5 bases). Germline V gene sequence: CDR1 SGHDT, CDR2 YYEEEE. The germline V and J ends were trimmed by 2 bases and 2 bases, with 11 bases remaining between them. The CDR3 runs to 14 residues. The CDR3 DNA reads as TGTGCCAGCAGCTTTGGGGTAGGGGCCTACGAGCAGTACTTC. Its translation is CASSFGVGAYEQYF.

This clonotype showed up many times. The rearrangement uses TRBV30 and TRBJ2-7, with TRBD2 as a possible D gene (5 bases). V dropped 4 bases and J dropped 3 bases, with 25 bases sitting between them. The germline V gene has CDR1 GTSNPN and CDR2 SVGIG (reference sequence). This CDR3 region has 17 residues. The CDR3: CAWKPRRLASRSYEQYF. CDR3 DNA: TGTGCCTGGAAACCCCGCCGGCTAGCCTCCCGAAGCTACGAGCAGTACTTC.

This clonotype came up many times. The chain links TRBV12-3 or TRBV12-4 to TRBJ1-1; D might be TRBD1 (6 bases). The CDR3 is 13 amino acids. V gave up 4 bases and J gave up 9 bases, with 15 bases separating them. Written as DNA, the CDR3 is TGTGCCAGCAGTTCCTCGACAGGAAAGAAAGCTTTCTTT. The encoded protein is CASSSSTGKKAFF.

This clonotype occurred many times. This chain links TRBV19 with TRBJ1-5; no reliable D call. Germline-derived CDR1 and CDR2 are LNHDA and SQIVND (reference sequence). Trimming took off 6 bases at V and 6 bases at J, with 9 bases between the two ends. The CDR3 is made up of 12 amino acids. The CDR3 bases are TGTGCCAGTAGGGGCGGTGGTCAGCCCCAGCATTTT. The encoded protein is CASRGGGQPQHF. Combining the CDR3 with reference TRBV19 and TRBJ1-5 gives the whole variable domain DGGITQSPKYLFRKEGQNVTLSCEQNLNHDAMYWYRQDPGQGLRLIYYSQIVNDFQKGDIAEGYSVSREKKESFPLTVTSAQKNPTAFYLCASRGGGQPQHFGDGTRLSIL.

The gene calls are TRBV6-1 and TRBJ2-3; a possible D gene is TRBD2 (6 bases). CDR3 length equals 12 residues. Between the trimmed V and J ends, which lost 2 bases and 9 bases, there was a span of 9 bases. Looked up from germline, CDR1 is MNHNS and CDR2 is SASEGT. CDR3 loop: CASSESGRTQYF. DNA for the CDR3: TGTGCCAGCAGTGAATCAGGGAGGACGCAGTATTTT.

This clonotype has a handful of counts. The V gene is TRBV7-6, the J gene TRBJ2-7; no definite D call. Trimming left V 4 bases short and J 5 bases short, with 9 bases between. From germline, CDR1 is SGHVS and CDR2 FNYEAQ. The CDR3 consists of 12 residues. The CDR3 protein is CASSSESHEQYF. CDR3 DNA sequence: TGTGCCAGCAGCTCAGAATCCCACGAGCAGTACTTC. The full variable domain, rest sourced from reference TRBV7-6 and TRBJ2-7, is GAGVSQSPRYKVTKRGQDVALRCDPISGHVSLYWYRQALGQGPEFLTYFNYEAQQDKSGLPNDRFSAERPEGSISTLTIQRTEQRDSAMYRCASSSESHEQYFGPGTRLTVT.

This clonotype was observed at least ten times. V gene TRBV2 combines with J gene TRBJ2-7, with D tentatively TRBD1 or TRBD2 (5 bases each). Trimming removed 8 bases from V and 2 bases from J, with 16 bases in between. Germline-derived CDR1 and CDR2 are SNHLY and FYNNEI. This CDR3 is built from 14 residues. Here the CDR3 reads CASLGVGETYEQYF. DNA of the CDR3: TGTGCCAGCTTGGGTGTGGGGGAAACCTACGAGCAGTACTTC. Supplemented by reference TRBV2 and TRBJ2-7, the full variable domain reads EPEVTQTPSHQVTQMGQEVILRCVPISNHLYFYWYRQILGQKVEFLVSFYNNEISEKSEIFDDQFSVERPDGSNFTLKIRSTKLEDSAMYFCASLGVGETYEQYFGPGTRLTVT.

This chain's CDR3 is CASSFGQGSETQYF. CDR3 in DNA: TGCGCCAGCAGCTTTGGACAGGGGTCCGAGACCCAGTACTTC. The genes are TRBV5-1 and TRBJ2-5; 9 nucleotides align to TRBD1. Germline V gives CDR1 SGHRS, CDR2 YFSETQ. The junction had 4 bases not matched to a gene; V was cut back by 2 bases and J by 5 bases. This CDR3 is built from 14 residues.

The sample holds a few counts of this clonotype. The chain carries TRBV27 and TRBJ2-5; D not resolved. CDR1 and CDR2 from the germline V gene are MNHEY and SMNVEV (reference sequence). The CDR3 is 14 amino acids. V shed 3 bases and J shed 4 bases, with 12 bases lying between them. This chain's CDR3 is CASSFNVKGETQYF. CDR3 DNA sequence: TGTGCCAGCAGTTTTAATGTAAAAGGAGAGACCCAGTACTTC.

This clonotype was recorded at least ten times. The chain joins TRBV10-3 to TRBJ2-1, with 10 positions matching TRBD2. Germline CDR1 ENHRY, CDR2 SYGVKD. CDR3 length equals 19 residues. After removal of 6 bases from V and 7 bases from J, the junction contained 21 bases not matched to a gene. The CDR3 nucleotides are TGTGCCATCAGCGCGCCCGGGACTAGCGTTAACAGGCGTGGTAATGAGCAGTTCTTC. It yields the protein CAISAPGTSVNRRGNEQFF.

This clonotype has only a few counts. V gene TRBV7-9 combines with J gene TRBJ2-5; 10 bases map to TRBD1. The CDR3 is 16 amino acids. CDR1 is SEHNR and CDR2 is FQNEAQ in the germline V gene (reference sequence). After removal of 4 bases from V and 5 bases from J, the junction contained 10 bases not matched to a gene. The CDR3 DNA reads as TGTGCCAGCAGCTCCCTACGACAGGGGGCGCGGGAGACCCAGTACTTC. It codes for CASSSLRQGARETQYF.

This clonotype was counted ten times or more. The gene calls are TRBV24-1 and TRBJ2-7; 7 bases map to TRBD1. The CDR3 length is 15 residues. The ends lost 3 bases at V and 0 bases at J; junction bases unmatched: 4. Germline V lookup: CDR1 KGHDR, CDR2 SFDVKD. CDR3: CATSDTRDSSYEQYF. The DNA for the CDR3 is TGTGCCACCAGTGATACCCGGGACAGCTCCTACGAGCAGTACTTC.

The chain links TRBV4-2 to TRBJ1-1; D not resolved. The ends were cut back, 2 bases at V and 0 bases at J, with 10 bases in the middle. The CDR3 is 15 residues long. Germline-derived CDR1 and CDR2 are LGHNA and YNFKEQ. The CDR3 nucleotides are TGTGCCAGCAGCCAACCAGCCGATTTGAACACTGAAGCTTTCTTT. Amino acids: CASSQPADLNTEAFF.

This clonotype appeared a few times. The genes are TRBV7-6 and TRBJ2-5; D not certain. The CDR3 is made up of 13 amino acids. Germline V gene data show CDR1 as SGHVS and CDR2 as FNYEAQ. V lost 3 bases and J 0 bases, leaving 5 bases between the germline ends. CDR3 sequence reads: CASSLPNQETQYF. CDR3 sequence (DNA): TGTGCCAGCAGCTTGCCGAACCAAGAGACCCAGTACTTC.

The chain employs TRBV9 and TRBJ2-5, with 7 bases identical to TRBD2. V lost 4 bases, J lost 6 bases, and 6 bases stayed unmatched. The CDR3 extends over 13 amino acids. CDR1 and CDR2 from the germline V gene are SGDLS and YYNGEE. The CDR3: CASSPGGWQTQYF. CDR3 DNA: TGTGCCAGCAGCCCCGGGGGGTGGCAGACCCAGTACTTC.

This clonotype was counted between two and nine times. The V call is TRBV6-1, the J call TRBJ2-1, with TRBD2 matching 8 bases. Germline V gene lookup returns CDR1 MNHNS and CDR2 SASEGT. The junction had 6 bases not matched to a gene; V was cut back by 4 bases and J by 7 bases. The CDR3 covers 14 residues. For the CDR3, the DNA is TGTGCCAGCAGTGCCGGGACTAGGTGGAATGAGCAGTTCTTC. Translated, it gives CASSAGTRWNEQFF.

At least ten counts were recorded for this clonotype. CDR3 sequence: CASSRRAGETGELFF. The CDR3 bases are TGTGCCAGCAGCCGCCGTGCAGGGGAGACCGGGGAGCTGTTTTTT. The chain carries TRBV3-1 and TRBJ2-2; TRBD1 might be the D (6 bases). The CDR3 totals 15 residues. Trimming shortened V by 4 bases and J by 5 bases, and 14 bases separated the two germline ends. Per the germline V gene, CDR1 is LGHDT and CDR2 is YNNKEL (reference sequence). The entire variable domain, with the rest obtained from reference TRBV3-1 and TRBJ2-2, is as follows: DTAVSQTPKYLVTQMGNDKSIKCEQNLGHDTMYWYKQDSKKFLKIMFSYNNKELIINETVPNRFSPKSPDKAHLNLHINSLELGDSAVYFCASSRRAGETGELFFGEGSRLTVL.

This clonotype has more than one count but fewer than ten. The chain employs TRBV15 and TRBJ2-1, with TRBD1 matching 10 bases. CDR3 size: 17 residues. Looked up from germline, CDR1 is LNHNV and CDR2 is YYDKDF (reference sequence). V shed 0 bases, J shed 7 bases, and the junction held 9 bases outside the gene matches. CDR3 loop: CATSRERAGTGVNEQFF. The CDR3 nucleotides read TGTGCCACCAGCAGAGAGCGTGCCGGGACAGGGGTGAATGAGCAGTTCTTC.

This clonotype was seen only a few times. The chain links TRBV7-6 to TRBJ2-1, with 7 positions matching TRBD1. The germline V gene encodes CDR1 SGHVS and CDR2 FNYEAQ. The CDR3 has 11 residues. J gave up 13 bases and V 4 bases, and 4 bases lay outside the gene matches. In DNA, the CDR3 is TGTGCCAGCAGCTCACAGGGGAGTCAGTTCTTC. It is translated as CASSSQGSQFF.

About this clonotype itself: This sequence may be a read error, since a much larger clone differs from it by one base. The V call is TRBV28, the J call TRBJ2-6; the match to TRBD1 covers 7 bases. CDR3 length equals 17 residues. CDR1 MDHEN and CDR2 SYDVKM come from the germline V gene. The CDR3 DNA follows: TGTGCCTGCAGTCGAGGAGAGGGGGCAGGCGGGGCCAACGTCCTGACTTTC. Translation gives CACSRGEGAGGANVLTF.

Worth noting for this clonotype: A much bigger clone sits one base away, suggesting this may be a read error. The chain uses TRBV12-3 or TRBV12-4 and TRBJ1-1; tentatively, D is TRBD1 (5 bases). This CDR3 has 10 residues. The CDR3 DNA is TGTGCCAGCACCCAGACAGAAGCTCTCTTT. This gives the protein CASTQTEALF.

This clonotype was seen only a few times. The chain employs TRBV20-1 and TRBJ2-7, with unresolved D. Trimming pared 4 bases from V and 4 bases from J, leaving 11 bases between. From germline, CDR1 is DFQATT and CDR2 SNEGSKA (reference sequence). This CDR3 spans 12 amino acids. The CDR3 DNA is TGCAGTGCTATGGTCAGTGATTACGAGCAGTACTTC. Protein sequence: CSAMVSDYEQYF.

This clonotype was counted a few times. The chain combines TRBV7-2 with TRBJ1-3; D gene uncertain. V was trimmed by 7 bases and J by 2 bases, leaving 9 bases between them. This CDR3 comprises 13 residues. Germline CDR1 is SGHTA and CDR2 is FQGNSA. CDR3 in DNA: TGTGCCAGCACCCCCCCCCCTGGAAACACCATATATTTT. It translates to CASTPPPGNTIYF.

The sample holds many counts of this clonotype. The chain couples TRBV20-1 to TRBJ1-5; D remains ambiguous. Trimming took 1 base from V and 5 from J, leaving 15 bases between them. The CDR3 contains 15 residues. Per the germline V gene, CDR1 is DFQATT and CDR2 is SNEGSKA (reference sequence). CDR3 bases: TGCAGTGCTAGAGTTGCAGGCCGGGAGGATCAGCCCCAGCATTTT. It translates to CSARVAGREDQPQHF.

V usage is TRBV27 and J usage is TRBJ2-1; D gene unclear. The V gene lost 9 bases and the J gene lost 10 bases, with 4 bases spanning the gap. CDR3 length: 8 amino acids. Germline CDR1 MNHEY, CDR2 SMNVEV (reference sequence). The CDR3 DNA follows: TGTGCCAGACGAGAGCAGTTCTTC. Protein product: CARREQFF.

This clonotype showed up many times. The genes are TRBV9 and TRBJ2-5; 9 nucleotides line up with TRBD1. Germline V gene data show CDR1 as SGDLS and CDR2 as YYNGEE. The junction had 2 bases not matched to a gene; V was cut back by 0 bases and J by 2 bases. The CDR3 sequence is 15 residues long. CDR3 protein: CASSVEGTGQETQYF. DNA for the CDR3: TGTGCCAGCAGCGTAGAAGGGACAGGGCAAGAGACCCAGTACTTC.

The sample holds many counts of this clonotype. This chain connects TRBV7-3 to TRBJ2-7, with 8 bases matching TRBD2. Trimming removed 0 bases from V and 6 bases from J; junction bases left unmatched: 10. Germline values: CDR1 SGHTA, CDR2 FQGTGA. The CDR3 runs to 16 residues. CDR3 DNA: TGTGCCAGCAGCTTAACCAGTCTAGCGGGTGGCTTCGAGCAGTACTTC. Its protein product is CASSLTSLAGGFEQYF.

This clonotype has at least ten counts. This sequence joins TRBV6-1 and TRBJ2-7, with D unresolved. The V end was cut by 5 bases, the J end by 9 bases, with 14 bases between. Germline lookup yields CDR1 MNHNS and CDR2 SASEGT. There are 12 residues in the CDR3. The CDR3 nucleotides read TGTGCCAGCAGTTTGATGCAGGAAGGGCAGTACTTC. Amino acid sequence: CASSLMQEGQYF.

The chain carries TRBV2 and TRBJ2-1, with 10 nucleotides matching TRBD2. V dropped 6 bases and J dropped 8; count of bases not matched to a gene: 7. Germline V gene lookup returns CDR1 SNHLY and CDR2 FYNNEI. CDR3 size: 14 residues. The CDR3 DNA reads TGTGCCAGCAGGCTGGCTAGCGGGAGTTATGAGCAGTTCTTC. Translated, it gives CASRLASGSYEQFF.

This clonotype was observed at least ten times. The chain has TRBV6-2 or TRBV6-3 and TRBJ2-7; the D is unclear. Trimming cost V 4 bases and J 2 bases, with 6 bases left between them. CDR1 and CDR2 from the germline V gene are MNHEY and SVGEGT. The CDR3 loop spans 12 amino acids. The CDR3 DNA reads as TGTGCCAGCAGTTCGTCCGCCTACGAGCAGTACTTC. Its translation: CASSSSAYEQYF.